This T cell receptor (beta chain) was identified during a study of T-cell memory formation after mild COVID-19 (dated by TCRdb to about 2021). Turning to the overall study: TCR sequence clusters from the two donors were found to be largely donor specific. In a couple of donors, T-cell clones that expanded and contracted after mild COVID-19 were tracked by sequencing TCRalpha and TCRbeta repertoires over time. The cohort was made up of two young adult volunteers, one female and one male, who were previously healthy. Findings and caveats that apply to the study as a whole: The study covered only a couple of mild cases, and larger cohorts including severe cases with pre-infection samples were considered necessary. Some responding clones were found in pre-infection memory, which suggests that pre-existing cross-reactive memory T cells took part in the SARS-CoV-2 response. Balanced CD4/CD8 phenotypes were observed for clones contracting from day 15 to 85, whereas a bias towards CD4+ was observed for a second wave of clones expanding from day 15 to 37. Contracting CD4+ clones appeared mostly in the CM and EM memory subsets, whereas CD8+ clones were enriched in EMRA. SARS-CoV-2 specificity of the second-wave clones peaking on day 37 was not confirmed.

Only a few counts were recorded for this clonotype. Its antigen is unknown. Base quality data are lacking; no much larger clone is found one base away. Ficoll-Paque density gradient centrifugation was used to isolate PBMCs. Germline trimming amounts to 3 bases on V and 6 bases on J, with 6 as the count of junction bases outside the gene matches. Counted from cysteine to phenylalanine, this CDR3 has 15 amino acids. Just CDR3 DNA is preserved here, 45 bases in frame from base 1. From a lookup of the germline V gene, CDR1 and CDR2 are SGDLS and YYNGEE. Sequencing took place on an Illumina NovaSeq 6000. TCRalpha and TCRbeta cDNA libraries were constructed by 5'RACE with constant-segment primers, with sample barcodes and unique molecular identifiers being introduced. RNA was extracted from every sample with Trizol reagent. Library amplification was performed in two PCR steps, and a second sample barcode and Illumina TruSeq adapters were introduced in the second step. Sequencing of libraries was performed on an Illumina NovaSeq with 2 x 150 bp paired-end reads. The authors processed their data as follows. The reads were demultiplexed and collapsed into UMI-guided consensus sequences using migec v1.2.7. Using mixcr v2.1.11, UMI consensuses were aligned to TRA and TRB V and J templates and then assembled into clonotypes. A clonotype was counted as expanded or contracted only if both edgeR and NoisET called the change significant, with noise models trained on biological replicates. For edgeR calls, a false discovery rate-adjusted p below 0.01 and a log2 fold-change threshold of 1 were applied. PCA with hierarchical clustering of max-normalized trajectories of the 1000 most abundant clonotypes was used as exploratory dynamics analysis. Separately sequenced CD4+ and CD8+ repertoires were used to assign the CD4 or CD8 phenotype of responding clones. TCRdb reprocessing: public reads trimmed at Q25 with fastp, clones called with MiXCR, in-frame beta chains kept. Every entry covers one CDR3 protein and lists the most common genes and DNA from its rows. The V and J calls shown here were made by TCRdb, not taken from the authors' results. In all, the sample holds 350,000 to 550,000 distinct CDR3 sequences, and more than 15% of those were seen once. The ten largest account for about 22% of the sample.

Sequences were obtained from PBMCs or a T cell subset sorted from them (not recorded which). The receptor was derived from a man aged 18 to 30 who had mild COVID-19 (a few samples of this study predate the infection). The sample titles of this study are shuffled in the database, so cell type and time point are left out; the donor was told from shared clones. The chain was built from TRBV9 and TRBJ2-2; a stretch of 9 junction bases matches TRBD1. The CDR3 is CASSGGQGLPGELFF. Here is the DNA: TGTGCCAGCAGCGGGGGACAGGGTCTCCCCGGGGAGCTGTTTTTT.